Listed below are T cell receptor beta chains from one sample, sequenced in a study of blood T cell repertoires in COVID-19. Some clones are missing from TCRdb's copy, which holds only in-frame ones; the method was immunoSEQ multiplex PCR. Found here are about 230,000 clones, 85% to 90% of them singletons; the top ten hold about 4%. Sequencing was performed on PBMCs or T cells enriched from blood (not recorded which). The receptors were sampled from a woman in her thirties with acute COVID-19. The CDR3 runs from the conserved cysteine through the conserved F or W. D genes are given only for firm matches. Size is stated for part of the rows, as once, few or many counts, or as a class when the clone is expanded.

V: TRBV15; size: .; D: .; J: TRBJ2-4; CDR3: CATKEGNAKNIQYF; DNA: TGTGCCACCAAGGAGGGAAACGCCAAAAACATTCAGTACTTC
V: TRBV5-1; size: once; D: .; J: TRBJ1-4; CDR3: CARTVRVHEKLFF; DNA: TGCGCCAGAACGGTCAGGGTGCATGAAAAACTGTTTTTT
V: TRBV24-1; size: once; D: TRBD1; J: TRBJ2-3; CDR3: CATSDPRQGSTDTQYF; DNA: TGTGCCACCAGTGACCCCCGACAGGGGAGCACAGATACGCAGTATTTT
V: TRBV27; size: .; D: TRBD1; J: TRBJ1-3; CDR3: CASITGAGNTIYF; DNA: TGTGCCAGCATTACAGGGGCTGGAAACACCATATATTTT
V: TRBV15; size: .; D: TRBD1; J: TRBJ2-5; CDR3: CATSGTIDNRGWETQYF; DNA: TGTGCCACCAGCGGAACCATCGACAACAGGGGTTGGGAGACCCAGTACTTC
V: TRBV28; size: .; D: .; J: TRBJ2-5; CDR3: CASSLGRVVETQYF; DNA: TGTGCCAGCAGTTTAGGCAGGGTTGTGGAGACCCAGTACTTC
V: TRBV6-5; size: .; D: TRBD1; J: TRBJ2-7; CDR3: CASSPQTGGAYEQYF; DNA: TGTGCCAGCAGTCCTCAGACAGGGGGGGCTTACGAGCAGTACTTC
V: TRBV5-6; size: .; D: TRBD1; J: TRBJ2-1; CDR3: CASSSGTGRSYNEQFF; DNA: TGTGCCAGCAGCTCCGGGACAGGGAGGTCCTACAATGAGCAGTTCTTC
V: TRBV2; size: .; D: TRBD1; J: TRBJ1-6; CDR3: CASSWDRDNSPLHF; DNA: TGTGCCAGCAGTTGGGACAGGGATAATTCACCCCTCCACTTT
V: TRBV4-3; size: .; D: TRBD1; J: TRBJ1-1; CDR3: CASSQDRVGYTEAFF; DNA: TGCGCCAGCAGCCAGGACAGGGTGGGGTACACTGAAGCTTTCTTT
V: TRBV28; size: .; D: .; J: TRBJ1-2; CDR3: CAGFSPGVPNYGYTF; DNA: TGTGCCGGATTCTCCCCAGGGGTCCCGAACTATGGCTACACCTTC
V: TRBV5-6; size: once; D: TRBD1; J: TRBJ1-1; CDR3: CASSLVQGADTEAFF; DNA: TGTGCCAGCAGCTTGGTCCAGGGGGCGGACACTGAAGCTTTCTTT
V: TRBV20-1; size: .; D: .; J: TRBJ1-6; CDR3: CSASFVRVLDSPLHF; DNA: TGCAGTGCTAGTTTTGTCAGGGTGCTTGATTCACCCCTCCACTTT
V: TRBV5-6; size: few; D: TRBD1; J: TRBJ1-2; CDR3: CASSLGDRGRNYGYTF; DNA: TGTGCCAGCAGCTTGGGGGACAGGGGGCGAAACTATGGCTACACCTTC
V: TRBV7-3; size: .; D: TRBD1; J: TRBJ2-1; CDR3: CASSLGLTGGHEQFF; DNA: TGTGCCAGCAGCCTAGGGCTGACAGGGGGCCATGAGCAGTTCTTC
V: TRBV15; size: once; D: TRBD1; J: TRBJ1-1; CDR3: CATSRQGHTEAFF; DNA: TGTGCCACCTCTAGACAGGGGCATACTGAAGCTTTCTTT
V: TRBV29-1; size: .; D: TRBD1; J: TRBJ2-5; CDR3: CSATTGFKETQYF; DNA: TGCAGCGCCACGACAGGGTTTAAAGAGACCCAGTACTTC
V: TRBV5-4; size: .; D: .; J: TRBJ1-6; CDR3: CASSRGKNKDNSPLHF; DNA: TGTGCCAGCAGCCGCGGAAAAAACAAGGATAATTCACCCCTCCACTTT
V: TRBV10-3; size: .; D: TRBD1; J: TRBJ1-5; CDR3: CAIGTASNQPQHF; DNA: TGTGCCATCGGGACAGCTAGCAATCAGCCCCAGCATTTT
V: TRBV27; size: .; D: .; J: TRBJ2-2; CDR3: CASSYRGLGGELFF; DNA: TGTGCCAGCAGTTATCGGGGATTGGGCGGGGAGCTGTTTTTT
V: TRBV5-4; size: .; D: .; J: TRBJ2-1; CDR3: CASSLGGQEQFF; DNA: TGTGCCAGCAGCTTGGGCGGCCAGGAGCAGTTCTTC